In its sample, the clone carrying this T cell receptor beta chain was seen once. What it binds is not known. In the same sample, other DNA sequences code for this CDR3. The CDR3 contains 12 residues. V was shortened by 5 bases and J by 1 base, with 3 bases between the two germline ends. From germline, CDR1 is MDHEN and CDR2 SYDVKM. This sample is part of a study of graft-versus-host responses after intestinal transplantation. Study information: Recipients across the board were started on anti-thymocyte globulin induction, then kept on tacrolimus and steroids for around 3 years. General observations from the study: The study found high graft-versus-host to host-versus-graft clonal ratios in allografts of patients with graft-donor T cell macrochimerism. After transplant, early declines in HvG clones were associated with peak levels of circulating GvH clones. Some GvH clones appeared in ileal mucosa or blood before recipient bone marrow.

Repertoires were generated with immunoSEQ multiplex PCR, while TCRdb's copy carries only in-frame clones and drops some. The sample lists 98,000 or so clones, approximately 84% occurring once. The specimen was unstimulated CD4+ T cells sorted from spleen or lymph node cells, collected before intestinal transplant. The chain joins TRBV28 to TRBJ2-1; D gene ambiguous. This TCR derives from a human donor who received an intestinal transplant. The CDR3 is CASSGSYNEQFF. CDR3 bases: TGTGCCAGCAGTGGTTCCTACAATGAGCAGTTCTTC.